This T cell receptor beta chain emerged from a study of blood T cell repertoires in COVID-19. Whole-study context: The cDNA or gDNA used as material had been derived from T cells, B-cell-depleted T cells, or PBMCs.

TCRdb's copy holds only in-frame clones and misses some; the assay was immunoSEQ multiplex PCR. The sample carries about 330,000 clones, roughly 90% recorded once. Cohort 3 recovery required two negative PCRs, clearance, or symptom resolution. The length of the CDR3 is 15 residues. Trimming took 5 bases from V and 2 from J, leaving 12 bases between them. The germline CDR1 and CDR2 sequences are SEHNR and FQNEAQ (reference sequence). This receptor was taken from a woman younger than 45 who had recovered from COVID-19. The sequenced material came from PBMCs or T cells enriched from blood (not recorded which). The chain recombines TRBV7-9 with TRBJ2-2; D unclear. Written as DNA, the CDR3 is TGTGCCAGCAGCGGAGAGGCCGCCAACACCGGGGAGCTGTTTTTT. This gives the protein CASSGEAANTGELFF. The full variable domain, rest sourced from reference TRBV7-9 and TRBJ2-2, is DTGVSQNPRHKITKRGQNVTFRCDPISEHNRLYWYRQTLGQGPEFLTYFQNEAQLEKSRLLSDRFSAERPKGSFSTLEIQRTEQGDSAMYLCASSGEAANTGELFFGEGSRLTVL.